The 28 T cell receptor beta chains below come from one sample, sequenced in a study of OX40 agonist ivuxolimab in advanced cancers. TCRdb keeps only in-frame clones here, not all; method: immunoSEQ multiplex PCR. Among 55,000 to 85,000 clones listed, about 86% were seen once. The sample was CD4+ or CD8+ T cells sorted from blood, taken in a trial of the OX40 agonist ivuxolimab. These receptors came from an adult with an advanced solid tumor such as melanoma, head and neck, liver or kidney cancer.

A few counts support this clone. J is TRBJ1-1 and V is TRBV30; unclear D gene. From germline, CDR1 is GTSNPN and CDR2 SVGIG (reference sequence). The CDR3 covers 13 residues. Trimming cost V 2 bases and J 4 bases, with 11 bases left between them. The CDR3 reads CAWSPSPSTEAFF. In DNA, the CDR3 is TGTGCCTGGAGTCCTAGCCCCAGCACTGAAGCTTTCTTT.

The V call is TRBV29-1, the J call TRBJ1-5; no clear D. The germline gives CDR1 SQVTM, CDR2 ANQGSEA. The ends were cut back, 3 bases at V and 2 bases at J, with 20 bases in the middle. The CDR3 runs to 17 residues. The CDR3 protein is CSVEIRARDEGNQPQHF. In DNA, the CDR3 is TGCAGCGTTGAGATTAGGGCCCGGGATGAAGGCAATCAGCCCCAGCATTTT.

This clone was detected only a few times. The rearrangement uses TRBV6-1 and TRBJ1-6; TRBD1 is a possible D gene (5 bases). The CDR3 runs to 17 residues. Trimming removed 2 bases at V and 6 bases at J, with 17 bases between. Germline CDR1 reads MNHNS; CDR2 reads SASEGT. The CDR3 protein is CASSEKPPGRINSPLHF. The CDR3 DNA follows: TGTGCCAGCAGTGAAAAACCACCGGGACGGATTAATTCACCCCTCCACTTT.

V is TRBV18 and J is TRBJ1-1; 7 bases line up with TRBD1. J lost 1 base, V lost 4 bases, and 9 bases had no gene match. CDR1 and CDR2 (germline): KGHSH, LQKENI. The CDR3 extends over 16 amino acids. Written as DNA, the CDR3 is TGTGCCAGCTCACTCCGACCCGGGACAGAGAACACTGAAGCTTTCTTT. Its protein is CASSLRPGTENTEAFF.

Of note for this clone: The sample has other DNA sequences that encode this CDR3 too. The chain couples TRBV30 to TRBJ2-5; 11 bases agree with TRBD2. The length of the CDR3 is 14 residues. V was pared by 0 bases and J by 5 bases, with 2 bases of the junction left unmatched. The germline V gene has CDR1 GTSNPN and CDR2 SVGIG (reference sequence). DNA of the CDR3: TGTGCCTGGAGTGTGATAGCGGGAGGGGAGACCCAGTACTTC. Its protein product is CAWSVIAGGETQYF.

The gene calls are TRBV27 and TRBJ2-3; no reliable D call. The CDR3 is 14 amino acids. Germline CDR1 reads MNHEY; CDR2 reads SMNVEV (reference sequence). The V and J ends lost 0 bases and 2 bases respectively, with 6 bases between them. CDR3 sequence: CASSLSDVTDTQYF. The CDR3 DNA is TGTGCCAGCAGTTTATCGGACGTCACAGATACGCAGTATTTT.

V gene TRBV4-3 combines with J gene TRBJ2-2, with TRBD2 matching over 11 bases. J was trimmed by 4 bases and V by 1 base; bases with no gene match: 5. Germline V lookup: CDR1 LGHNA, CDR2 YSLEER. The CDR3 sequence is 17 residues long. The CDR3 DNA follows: TGCGCCAGCAGCCAAGTAGCGGGAGGGCCTGGCACCGGGGAGCTGTTTTTT. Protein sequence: CASSQVAGGPGTGELFF.

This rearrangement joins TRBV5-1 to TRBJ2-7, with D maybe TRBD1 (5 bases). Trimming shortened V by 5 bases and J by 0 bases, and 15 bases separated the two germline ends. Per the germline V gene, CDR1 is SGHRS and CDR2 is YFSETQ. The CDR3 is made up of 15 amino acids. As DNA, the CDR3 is TGCGCCAGCAGGAAGGGGCCGGATAGCTCCTACGAGCAGTACTTC. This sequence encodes CASRKGPDSSYEQYF.

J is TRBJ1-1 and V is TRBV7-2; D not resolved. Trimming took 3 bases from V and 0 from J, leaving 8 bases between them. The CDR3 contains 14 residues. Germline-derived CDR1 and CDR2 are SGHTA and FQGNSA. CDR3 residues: CASSFRPLNTEAFF. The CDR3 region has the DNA TGTGCCAGCAGCTTTCGACCTTTGAACACTGAAGCTTTCTTT. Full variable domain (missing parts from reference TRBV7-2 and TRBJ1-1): GAGVSQSPSNKVTEKGKDVELRCDPISGHTALYWYRQSLGQGLEFLIYFQGNSAPDKSGLPSDRFSAERTGGSVSTLTIQRTQQEDSAVYLCASSFRPLNTEAFFGQGTRLTVV.

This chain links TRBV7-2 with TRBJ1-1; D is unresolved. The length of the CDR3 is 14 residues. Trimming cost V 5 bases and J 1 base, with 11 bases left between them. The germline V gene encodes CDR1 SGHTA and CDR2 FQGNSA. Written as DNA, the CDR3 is TGTGCCAGCAGCACCTTGGCCACGAACACTGAAGCTTTCTTT. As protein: CASSTLATNTEAFF.

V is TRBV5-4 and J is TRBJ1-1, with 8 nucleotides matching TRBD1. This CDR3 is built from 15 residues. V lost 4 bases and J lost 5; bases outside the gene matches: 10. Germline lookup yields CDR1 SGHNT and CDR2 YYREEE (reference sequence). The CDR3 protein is CASSHEPGGGTEAFF. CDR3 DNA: TGTGCCAGCAGCCACGAACCAGGGGGCGGTACTGAAGCTTTCTTT.

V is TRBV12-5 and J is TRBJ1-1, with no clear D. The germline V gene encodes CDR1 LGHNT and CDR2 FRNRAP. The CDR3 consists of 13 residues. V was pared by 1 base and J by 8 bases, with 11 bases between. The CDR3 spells CASGLGLEAEAFF. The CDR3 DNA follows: TGTGCTAGTGGTTTGGGGTTAGAGGCGGAAGCTTTCTTT.

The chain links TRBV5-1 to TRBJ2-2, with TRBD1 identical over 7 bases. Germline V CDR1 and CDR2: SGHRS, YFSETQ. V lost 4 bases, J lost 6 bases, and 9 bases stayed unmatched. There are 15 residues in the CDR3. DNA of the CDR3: TGCGCCAGCAGCCTCGTCGAACAGGGGTCCGGGGAGCTGTTTTTT. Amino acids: CASSLVEQGSGELFF.

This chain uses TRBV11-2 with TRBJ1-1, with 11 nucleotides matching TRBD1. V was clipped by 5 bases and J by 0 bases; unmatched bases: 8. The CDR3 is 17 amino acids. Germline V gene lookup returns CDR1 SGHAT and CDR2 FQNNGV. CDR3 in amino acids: CASSPRTGGFMNTEAFF. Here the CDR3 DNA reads TGTGCCAGCAGCCCGCGGACAGGGGGCTTCATGAACACTGAAGCTTTCTTT.

CDR3 nucleotides: TGTGCCAGTAGCACTAGCGGAAGCACAGATACGCAGTATTTT. It specifies CASSTSGSTDTQYF. The chain carries TRBV19 and TRBJ2-3; 8 bases are shared with TRBD2. Trimming removed 6 bases from V and 0 bases from J; junction bases left unmatched: 2. CDR1 and CDR2 (germline): LNHDA, SQIVND (reference sequence). This CDR3 comprises 14 residues.

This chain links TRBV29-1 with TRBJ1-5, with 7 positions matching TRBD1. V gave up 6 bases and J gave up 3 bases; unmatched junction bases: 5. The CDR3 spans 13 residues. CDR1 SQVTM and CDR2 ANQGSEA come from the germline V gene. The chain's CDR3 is CSVTTGPNQPQHF. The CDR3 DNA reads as TGCAGCGTAACGACAGGGCCCAATCAGCCCCAGCATTTT.

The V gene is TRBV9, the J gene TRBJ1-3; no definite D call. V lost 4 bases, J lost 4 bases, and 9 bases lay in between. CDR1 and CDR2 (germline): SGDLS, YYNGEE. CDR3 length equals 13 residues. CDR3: CASSPTTGNTIYF. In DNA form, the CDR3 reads TGTGCCAGCAGCCCCACCACCGGAAACACCATATATTTT.

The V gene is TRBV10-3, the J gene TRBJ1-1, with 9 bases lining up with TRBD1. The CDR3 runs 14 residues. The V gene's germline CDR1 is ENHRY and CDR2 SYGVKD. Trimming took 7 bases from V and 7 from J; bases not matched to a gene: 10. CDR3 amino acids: CAITQPDRGNEAFF. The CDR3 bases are TGTGCCATCACCCAACCGGACAGGGGAAATGAAGCTTTCTTT.

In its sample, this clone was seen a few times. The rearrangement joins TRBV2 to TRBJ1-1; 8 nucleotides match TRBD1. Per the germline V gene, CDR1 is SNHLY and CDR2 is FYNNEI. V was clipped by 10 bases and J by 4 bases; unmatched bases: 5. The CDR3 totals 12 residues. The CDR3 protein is CATETGATEAFF. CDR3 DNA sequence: TGTGCCACCGAGACAGGGGCCACTGAAGCTTTCTTT.

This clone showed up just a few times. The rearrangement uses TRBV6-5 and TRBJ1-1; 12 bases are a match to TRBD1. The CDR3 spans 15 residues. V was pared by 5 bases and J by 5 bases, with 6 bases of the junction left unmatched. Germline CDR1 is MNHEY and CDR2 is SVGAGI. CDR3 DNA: TGTGCCAGCAGTATTGGGGACAGGGGGCGGACTGAAGCTTTCTTT. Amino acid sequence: CASSIGDRGRTEAFF.

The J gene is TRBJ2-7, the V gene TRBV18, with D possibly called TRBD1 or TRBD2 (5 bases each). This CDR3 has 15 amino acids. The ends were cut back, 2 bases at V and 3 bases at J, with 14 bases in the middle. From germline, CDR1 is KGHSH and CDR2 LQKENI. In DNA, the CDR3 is TGTGCCAGCTCACCAGGGGCGACCGGAGGCTACGAGCAGTACTTC. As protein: CASSPGATGGYEQYF.

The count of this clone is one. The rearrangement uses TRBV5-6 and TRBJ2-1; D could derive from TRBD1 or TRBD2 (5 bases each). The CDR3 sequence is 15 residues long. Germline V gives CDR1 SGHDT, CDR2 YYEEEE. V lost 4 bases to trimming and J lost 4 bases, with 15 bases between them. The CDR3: CASSLRTGAYNEQFF. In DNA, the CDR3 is TGTGCCAGCAGCCTCAGGACCGGGGCTTACAATGAGCAGTTCTTC.

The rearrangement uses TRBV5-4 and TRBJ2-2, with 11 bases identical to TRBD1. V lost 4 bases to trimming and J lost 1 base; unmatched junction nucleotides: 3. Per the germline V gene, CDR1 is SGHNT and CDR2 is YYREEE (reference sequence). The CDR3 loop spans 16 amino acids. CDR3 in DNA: TGTGCCAGCAGCCAGGGACAGGGGGTGAACACCGGGGAGCTGTTTTTT. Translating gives CASSQGQGVNTGELFF.

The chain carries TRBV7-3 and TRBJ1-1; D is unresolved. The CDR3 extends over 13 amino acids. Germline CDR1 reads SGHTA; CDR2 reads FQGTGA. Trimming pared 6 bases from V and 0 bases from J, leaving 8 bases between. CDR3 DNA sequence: TGTGCCAGCAGTAAGGGTCTGAACACTGAAGCTTTCTTT. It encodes CASSKGLNTEAFF.

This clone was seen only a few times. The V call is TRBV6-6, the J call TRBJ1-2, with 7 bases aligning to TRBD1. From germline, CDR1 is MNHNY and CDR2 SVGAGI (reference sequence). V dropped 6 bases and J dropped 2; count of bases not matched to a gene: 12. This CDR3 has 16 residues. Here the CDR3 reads CASSPGTAWDNYGYTF. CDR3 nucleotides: TGTGCCAGCAGCCCCGGGACAGCGTGGGACAACTATGGCTACACCTTC.

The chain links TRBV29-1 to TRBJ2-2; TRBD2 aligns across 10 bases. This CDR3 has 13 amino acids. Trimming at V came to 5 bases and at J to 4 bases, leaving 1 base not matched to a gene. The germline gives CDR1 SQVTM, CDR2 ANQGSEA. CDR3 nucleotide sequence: TGCAGCGTTCCTAGCGGGGGCACCGGGGAGCTGTTTTTT. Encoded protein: CSVPSGGTGELFF.

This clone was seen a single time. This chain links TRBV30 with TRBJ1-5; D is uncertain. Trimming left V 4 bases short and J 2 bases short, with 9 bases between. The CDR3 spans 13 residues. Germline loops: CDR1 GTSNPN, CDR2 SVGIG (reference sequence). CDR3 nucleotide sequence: TGTGCCTGGAACGCGGGAGGCAATCAGCCCCAGCATTTT. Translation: CAWNAGGNQPQHF.

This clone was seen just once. This chain's CDR3 is CASSPAGGAGNTIYF. CDR3 in DNA: TGCGCCAGCAGCCCCGCCGGGGGCGCCGGAAACACCATATATTTT. The chain combines TRBV5-1 with TRBJ1-3, with D possibly matching TRBD1 (6 bases). This CDR3 is built from 15 residues. Between the trimmed V and J ends, which lost 4 bases and 4 bases, there was a span of 15 bases. Germline V CDR1 and CDR2: SGHRS, YFSETQ. The full variable domain, completed using reference TRBV5-1 and TRBJ1-3, is KAGVTQTPRYLIKTRGQQVTLSCSPISGHRSVSWYQQTPGQGLQFLFEYFSETQRNKGNFPGRFSGRQFSNSRSEMNVSTLELGDSALYLCASSPAGGAGNTIYFGEGSWLTVV.